The sample holds a few counts of the clone carrying this T cell receptor (beta chain). Its specificity is not known. The sample is drawn from a study of shared clonotypes between healthy human individuals. General observations from the study: Among the subsets, naive ones generally showed larger estimated richness than memory ones.

The CDR3 spans 14 residues. Germline V gives CDR1 SEHNR, CDR2 FQNEAQ (reference sequence). With V trimmed by 1 base and J by 8 bases, 7 bases remained unmatched. The repertoire was sequenced with immunoSEQ multiplex PCR; TCRdb's copy has only in-frame clones and lacks some. The sample has 850,000 to 1,200,000 clones, around 74% seen once. Sequenced input: memory CD4+ T cells sorted from blood. Subset meaning: CD45RA-negative fraction. The sequence was obtained from a young man in good health. The chain links TRBV7-9 to TRBJ1-1; 7 nucleotides agree with TRBD1. CDR3: CASSLGLGTAEAFF. The DNA for the CDR3 is TGTGCCAGCAGCTTAGGGTTGGGGACAGCCGAAGCTTTCTTT. Looking up the rest from reference TRBV7-9 and TRBJ1-1 gives the full variable domain: DTGVSQNPRHKITKRGQNVTFRCDPISEHNRLYWYRQTLGQGPEFLTYFQNEAQLEKSRLLSDRFSAERPKGSFSTLEIQRTEQGDSAMYLCASSLGLGTAEAFFGQGTRLTVV.